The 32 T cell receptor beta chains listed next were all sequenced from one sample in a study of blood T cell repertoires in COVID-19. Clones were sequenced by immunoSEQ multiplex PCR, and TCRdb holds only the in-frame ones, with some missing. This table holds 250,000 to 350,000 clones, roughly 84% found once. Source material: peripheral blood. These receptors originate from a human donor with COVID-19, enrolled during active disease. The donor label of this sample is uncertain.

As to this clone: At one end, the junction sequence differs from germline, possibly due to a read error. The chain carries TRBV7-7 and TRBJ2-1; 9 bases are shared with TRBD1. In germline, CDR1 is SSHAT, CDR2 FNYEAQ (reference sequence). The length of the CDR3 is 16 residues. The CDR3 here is CASSPSTGGAYNEQFF. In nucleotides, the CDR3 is TGTGCTAGCAGCCCATCAACAGGGGGCGCTTACAATGAGCAGTTCTTC. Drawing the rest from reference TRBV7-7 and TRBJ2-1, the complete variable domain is GAGVSQSPRYKVTKRGQDVTLRCDPISSHATLYWYQQALGQGPEFLTYFNYEAQPDKSGLPSDRFSAERPEGSISTLTIQRTEQRDSAMYRCASSPSTGGAYNEQFFGPGTRLTVL.

The CDR3 DNA follows: TGTGCCAGCAGCCCCGGGACAGGGAGGTGGGAAAAACTGTTTTTT. Its protein product is CASSPGTGRWEKLFF. The chain carries TRBV28 and TRBJ1-4; TRBD1 aligns across 9 bases. The CDR3 spans 15 residues. From germline, CDR1 is MDHEN and CDR2 SYDVKM. Trimming at V came to 6 bases and at J to 8 bases, leaving 10 bases not matched to a gene.

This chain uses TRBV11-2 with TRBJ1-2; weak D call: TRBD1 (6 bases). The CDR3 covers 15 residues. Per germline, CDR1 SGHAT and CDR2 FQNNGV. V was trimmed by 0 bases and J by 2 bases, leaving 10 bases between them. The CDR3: CASSLEGARNYGYTF. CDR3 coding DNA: TGTGCCAGCAGCTTAGAGGGGGCGAGGAACTATGGCTACACCTTC.

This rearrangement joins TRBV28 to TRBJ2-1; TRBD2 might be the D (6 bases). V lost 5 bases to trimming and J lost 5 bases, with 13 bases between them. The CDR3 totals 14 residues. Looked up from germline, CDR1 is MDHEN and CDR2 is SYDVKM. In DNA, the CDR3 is TGTGCCAGCAGTCCTACCGGGGGAAACAATGAGCAGTTCTTC. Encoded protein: CASSPTGGNNEQFF.

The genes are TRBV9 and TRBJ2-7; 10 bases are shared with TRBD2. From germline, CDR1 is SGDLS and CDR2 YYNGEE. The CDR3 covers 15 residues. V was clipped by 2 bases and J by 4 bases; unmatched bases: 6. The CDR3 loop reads CASSVSSGRGYEQYF. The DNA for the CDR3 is TGTGCCAGCAGCGTCTCAAGCGGGAGGGGATACGAGCAGTACTTC.

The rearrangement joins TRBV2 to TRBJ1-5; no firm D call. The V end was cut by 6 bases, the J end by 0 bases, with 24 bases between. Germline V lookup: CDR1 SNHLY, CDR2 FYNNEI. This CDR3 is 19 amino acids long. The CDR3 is CASSSREGNPIISNQPQHF. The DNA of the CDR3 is TGTGCCAGCAGCTCTCGGGAAGGAAACCCCATTATTAGCAATCAGCCCCAGCATTTT.

The CDR3, as DNA: TGTGCCAGCACAAAAGGACGAGCGGGAGCTTTCTTT. Amino acid sequence: CASTKGRAGAFF. The chain links TRBV2 to TRBJ1-1; D remains unclear. The CDR3 runs 12 residues. Germline loops: CDR1 SNHLY, CDR2 FYNNEI. Trimming pared 7 bases from V and 10 bases from J, leaving 16 bases between.

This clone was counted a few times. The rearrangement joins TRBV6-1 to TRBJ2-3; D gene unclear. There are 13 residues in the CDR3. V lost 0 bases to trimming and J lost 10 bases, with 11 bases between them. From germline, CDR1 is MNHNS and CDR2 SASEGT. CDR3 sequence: CASSEAVLLPQYF. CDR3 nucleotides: TGTGCCAGCAGTGAAGCGGTACTTCTCCCGCAGTATTTT.

DNA for the CDR3: TGTGCCAGCCAACCCGGGGAATACAATGAGCAGTTCTTC. It codes for CASQPGEYNEQFF. J is TRBJ2-1 and V is TRBV6-5; TRBD2 is a possible D gene (5 bases). This CDR3 is built from 13 residues. V was trimmed by 8 bases and J by 4 bases, leaving 12 bases between them. Germline CDR1 is MNHEY and CDR2 is SVGAGI.

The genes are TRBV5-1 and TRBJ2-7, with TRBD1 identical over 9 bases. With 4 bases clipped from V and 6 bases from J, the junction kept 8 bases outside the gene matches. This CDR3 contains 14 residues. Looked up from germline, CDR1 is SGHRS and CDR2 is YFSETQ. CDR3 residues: CASSITGTGSEQYF. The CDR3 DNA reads TGCGCCAGCAGCATAACCGGGACAGGGAGCGAGCAGTACTTC.

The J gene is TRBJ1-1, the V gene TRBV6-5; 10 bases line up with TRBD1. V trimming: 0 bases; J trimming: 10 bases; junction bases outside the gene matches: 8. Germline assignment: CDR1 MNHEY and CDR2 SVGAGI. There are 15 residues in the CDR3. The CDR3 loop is CASSYSPTGGRAAFF. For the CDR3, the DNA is TGTGCCAGCAGTTACTCGCCGACAGGGGGCCGGGCAGCTTTCTTT.

The chain's CDR3 is CASSLRAGGRTGELFF. In DNA, the CDR3 is TGTGCCAGCAGCTTAAGAGCGGGAGGGCGTACCGGGGAGCTGTTTTTT. The chain has TRBV7-2 and TRBJ2-2, with 10 bases identical to TRBD2. Germline V gene lookup returns CDR1 SGHTA and CDR2 FQGNSA. The V and J ends lost 2 bases and 5 bases, in that order; junction bases with no gene match: 5. The CDR3 spans 16 residues.

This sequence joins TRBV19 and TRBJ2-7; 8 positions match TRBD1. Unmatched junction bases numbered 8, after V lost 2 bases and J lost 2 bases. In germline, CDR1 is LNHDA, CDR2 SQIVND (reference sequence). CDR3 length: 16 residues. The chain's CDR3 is CASSIIPGQGTYEQYF. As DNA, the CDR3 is TGTGCCAGTAGTATAATCCCCGGACAGGGAACCTACGAGCAGTACTTC.

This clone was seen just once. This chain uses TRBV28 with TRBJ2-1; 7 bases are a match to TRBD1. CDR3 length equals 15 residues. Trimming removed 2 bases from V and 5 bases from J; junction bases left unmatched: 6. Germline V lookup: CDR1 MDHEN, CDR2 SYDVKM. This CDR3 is CASSLGGQLNNEQFF. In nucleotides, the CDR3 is TGTGCCAGCAGTTTAGGGGGACAGCTAAACAATGAGCAGTTCTTC.

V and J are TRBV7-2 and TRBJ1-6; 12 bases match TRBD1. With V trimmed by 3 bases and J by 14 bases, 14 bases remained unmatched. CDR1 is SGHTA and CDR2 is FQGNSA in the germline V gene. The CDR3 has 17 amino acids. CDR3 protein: CASSFRAPGQGASTLHF. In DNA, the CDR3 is TGTGCCAGCAGCTTCCGAGCACCGGGACAGGGGGCCTCCACCCTCCACTTT. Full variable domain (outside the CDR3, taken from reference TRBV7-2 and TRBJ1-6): GAGVSQSPSNKVTEKGKDVELRCDPISGHTALYWYRQSLGQGLEFLIYFQGNSAPDKSGLPSDRFSAERTGGSVSTLTIQRTQQEDSAVYLCASSFRAPGQGASTLHFGNGTRLTVT.

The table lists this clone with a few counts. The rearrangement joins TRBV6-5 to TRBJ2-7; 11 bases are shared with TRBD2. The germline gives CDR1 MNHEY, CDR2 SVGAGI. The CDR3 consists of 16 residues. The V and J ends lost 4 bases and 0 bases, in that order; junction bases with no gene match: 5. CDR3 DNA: TGTGCCAGCAGTTCGACTAGCGGGATTTCCTCCTACGAGCAGTACTTC. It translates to CASSSTSGISSYEQYF.

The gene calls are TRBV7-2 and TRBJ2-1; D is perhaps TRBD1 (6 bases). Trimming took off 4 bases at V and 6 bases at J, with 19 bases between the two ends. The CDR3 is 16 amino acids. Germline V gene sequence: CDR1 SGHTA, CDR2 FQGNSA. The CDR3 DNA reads TGTGCCAGCAGCTCCTACAGGGTGGCGTCTACCAATGAGCAGTTCTTC. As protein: CASSSYRVASTNEQFF.

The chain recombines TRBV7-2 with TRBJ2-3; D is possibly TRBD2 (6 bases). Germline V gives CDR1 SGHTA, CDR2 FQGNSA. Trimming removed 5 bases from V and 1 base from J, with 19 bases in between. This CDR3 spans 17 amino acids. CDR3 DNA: TGTGCCAGCAGCCCACACGGTGGGCGGAGGGGCACAGATACGCAGTATTTT. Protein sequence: CASSPHGGRRGTDTQYF.

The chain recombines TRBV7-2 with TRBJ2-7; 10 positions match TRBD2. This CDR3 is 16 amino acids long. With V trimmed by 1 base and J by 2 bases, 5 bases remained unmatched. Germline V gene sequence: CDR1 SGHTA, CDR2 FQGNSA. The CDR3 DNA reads TGTGCCAGCAGCTTAGAGTCTAGCGGGAGTCCCTACGAGCAGTACTTC. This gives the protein CASSLESSGSPYEQYF.

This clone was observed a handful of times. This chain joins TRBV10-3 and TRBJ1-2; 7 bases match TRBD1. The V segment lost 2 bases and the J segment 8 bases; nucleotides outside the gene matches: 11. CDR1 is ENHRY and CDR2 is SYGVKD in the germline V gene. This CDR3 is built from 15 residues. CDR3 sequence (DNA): TGTGCCATCAGTGAGCTAGGACCCGGGACAGAGGGCTACACCTTC. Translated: CAISELGPGTEGYTF.

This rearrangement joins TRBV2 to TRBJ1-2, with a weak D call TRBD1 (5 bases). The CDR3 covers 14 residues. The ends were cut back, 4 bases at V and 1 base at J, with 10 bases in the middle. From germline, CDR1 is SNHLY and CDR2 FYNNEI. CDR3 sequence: CASSGDSRNYGYTF. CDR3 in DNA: TGTGCCAGCAGTGGCGACAGCCGTAACTATGGCTACACCTTC.

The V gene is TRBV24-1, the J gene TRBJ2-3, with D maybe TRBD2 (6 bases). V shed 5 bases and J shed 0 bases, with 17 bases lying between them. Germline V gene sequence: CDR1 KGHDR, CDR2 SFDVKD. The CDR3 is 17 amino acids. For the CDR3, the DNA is TGTGCCACCAGTGCTCAGGGAGCGGAGGGGAGCACAGATACGCAGTATTTT. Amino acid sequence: CATSAQGAEGSTDTQYF.

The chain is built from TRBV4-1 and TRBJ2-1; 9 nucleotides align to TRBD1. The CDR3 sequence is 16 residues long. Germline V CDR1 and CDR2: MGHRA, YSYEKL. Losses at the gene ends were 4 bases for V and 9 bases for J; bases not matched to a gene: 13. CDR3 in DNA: TGCGCCAGCAGCCGCTCCGGGACAGGGTTCGGAGTTGAGCAGTTCTTC. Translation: CASSRSGTGFGVEQFF.

CDR3 bases: TGTGCCAGCAGCTTAGCCGGGGTCCCACCCTACGAGCAGTACTTC. Translated: CASSLAGVPPYEQYF. The chain employs TRBV7-9 and TRBJ2-7; D is possibly TRBD2 (5 bases). CDR1 is SEHNR, CDR2 FQNEAQ, per germline (reference sequence). Trimming took off 0 bases at V and 2 bases at J, with 11 bases between the two ends. The CDR3 is made up of 15 amino acids.

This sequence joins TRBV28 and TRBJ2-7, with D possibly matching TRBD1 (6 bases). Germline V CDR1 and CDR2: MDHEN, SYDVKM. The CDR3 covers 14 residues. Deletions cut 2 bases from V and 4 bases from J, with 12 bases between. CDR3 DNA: TGTGCCAGCAGTTTAACTGACAGGCGGTACGAGCAGTACTTC. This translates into CASSLTDRRYEQYF. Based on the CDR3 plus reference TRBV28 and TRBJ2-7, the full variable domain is DVKVTQSSRYLVKRTGEKVFLECVQDMDHENMFWYRQDPGLGLRLIYFSYDVKMKEKGDIPEGYSVSREKKERFSLILESASTNQTSMYLCASSLTDRRYEQYFGPGTRLTVT.

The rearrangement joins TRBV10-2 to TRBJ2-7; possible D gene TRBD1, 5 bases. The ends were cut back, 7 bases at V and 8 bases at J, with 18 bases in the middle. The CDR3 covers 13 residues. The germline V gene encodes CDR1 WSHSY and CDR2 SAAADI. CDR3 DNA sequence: TGCGCCAGCAAAGGCCTGGACAAGTCTAAGCAGTACTTC. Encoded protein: CASKGLDKSKQYF.

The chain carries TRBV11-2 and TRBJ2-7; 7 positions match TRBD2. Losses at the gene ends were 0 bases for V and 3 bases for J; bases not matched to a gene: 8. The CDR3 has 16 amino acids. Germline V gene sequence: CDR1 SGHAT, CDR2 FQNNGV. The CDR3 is CASSLDRAGAGYEQYF. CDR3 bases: TGTGCCAGCAGCTTAGATCGGGCGGGAGCGGGCTACGAGCAGTACTTC.

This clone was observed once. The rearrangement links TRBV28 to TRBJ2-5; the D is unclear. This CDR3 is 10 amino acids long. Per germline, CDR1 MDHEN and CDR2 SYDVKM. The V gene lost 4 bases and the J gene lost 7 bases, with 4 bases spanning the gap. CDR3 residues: CASSSRTQYF. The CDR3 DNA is TGTGCCAGCAGTTCCCGGACCCAGTACTTC.

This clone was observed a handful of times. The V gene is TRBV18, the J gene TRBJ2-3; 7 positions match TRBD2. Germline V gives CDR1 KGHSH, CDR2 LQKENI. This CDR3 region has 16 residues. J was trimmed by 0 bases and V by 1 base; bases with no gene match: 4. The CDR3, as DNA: TGTGCCAGCTCACCACGTCAAGCGGGGAGCACAGATACGCAGTATTTT. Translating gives CASSPRQAGSTDTQYF.

The CDR3 nucleotides are TGTGCCAGCAGTTACCGGGTGTCCTACGAGCAGTACTTC. Encoded protein: CASSYRVSYEQYF. The chain employs TRBV6-5 and TRBJ2-7; D ambiguous. CDR1 and CDR2 from the germline V gene are MNHEY and SVGAGI. The V gene lost 2 bases and the J gene lost 1 base, with 6 bases spanning the gap. The CDR3 covers 13 residues.

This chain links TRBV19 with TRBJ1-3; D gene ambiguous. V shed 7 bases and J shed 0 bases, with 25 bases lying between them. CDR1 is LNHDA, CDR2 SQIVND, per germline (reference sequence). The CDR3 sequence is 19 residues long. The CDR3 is CASTDGAAPQLISGNTIYF. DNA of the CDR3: TGTGCCAGTACCGACGGTGCAGCGCCCCAACTTATCTCTGGAAACACCATATATTTT.

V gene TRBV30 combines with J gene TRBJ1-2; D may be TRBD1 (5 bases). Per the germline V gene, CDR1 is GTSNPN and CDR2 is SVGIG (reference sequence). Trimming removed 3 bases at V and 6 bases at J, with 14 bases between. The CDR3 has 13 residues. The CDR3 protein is CAWSPGGDHGYTF. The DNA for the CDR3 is TGTGCCTGGAGCCCCGGGGGAGACCATGGCTACACCTTC.